The 30 T cell receptor beta chains reported below all come from one sample, sequenced in a study of post-analysis software for immune sequencing data. Unique molecular identifiers were carried by the TCR beta cDNA libraries. TCRdb recomputed calls from the PCR reads with MiXCR, one row per CDR3 protein. The repertoire has about 620,000 distinct CDR3 sequences, around 40% of them found once; the top ten carry under 2%. Their specific antigens are unknown. Whole-study findings and limits: Controls showed lower frequencies than patients for several TRBV segments, and TRBV5-6, TRBV5-1 and TRBV20-1 were among these.

Sequenced sample: blood. Every receptor here comes from a girl aged 10 to 17 with multiple sclerosis.

In this sample, this clonotype turned up a few times. This sequence joins TRBV6-5 and TRBJ2-1; TRBD2 agrees at 12 bases. V was pared by 6 bases and J by 8 bases, with 8 bases of the junction left unmatched. The CDR3 sequence is 15 residues long. CDR1 is MNHEY and CDR2 is SVGAGI in the germline V gene. Here the CDR3 reads CASSRLAGAYDEQFF. CDR3 DNA: TGTGCCAGCAGCAGACTAGCGGGAGCTTACGATGAGCAGTTCTTC.

V and J are TRBV4-2 and TRBJ2-5, with 13 bases fitting TRBD2. The J call may be wrong; the DNA end is better matched by TRBJ2-7. This CDR3 spans 15 amino acids. Germline CDR1 LGHNA, CDR2 YNFKEQ. CDR3 amino acids: CASSPAGLAGLEQYF. The CDR3 nucleotides are TGTGCCAGCAGCCCTGCGGGACTAGCGGGACTCGAGCAGTACTTC.

The chain uses TRBV7-3 and TRBJ2-7; D may be TRBD1 or TRBD2 (5 bases each). Germline V gives CDR1 SGHTA, CDR2 FQGTGA. Trimming pared 2 bases from V and 5 bases from J, leaving 13 bases between. This CDR3 has 14 residues. The CDR3 DNA follows: TGTGCCAGCAGCTTACTGGGGACGGGTGACGAGCAGTACTTC. Its translation is CASSLLGTGDEQYF.

The J gene is TRBJ2-7, the V gene TRBV20-1; 7 bases fit TRBD2. This CDR3 contains 13 residues. V trimming: 3 bases; J trimming: 3 bases; junction bases outside the gene matches: 5. Germline values: CDR1 DFQATT, CDR2 SNEGSKA (reference sequence). CDR3 residues: CSARETSSYEQYF. In DNA form, the CDR3 reads TGCAGTGCTAGGGAGACTAGCAGCTACGAGCAGTACTTC.

Only a few counts were recorded for this clonotype. V usage is TRBV29-1 and J usage is TRBJ2-5; 8 bases are shared with TRBD2. Germline lookup yields CDR1 SQVTM and CDR2 ANQGSEA. The V and J ends lost 5 bases and 4 bases, in that order; junction bases with no gene match: 6. The CDR3 consists of 13 residues. CDR3 protein: CSVIFGRGETQYF. CDR3 coding DNA: TGCAGCGTTATATTCGGGAGGGGAGAGACCCAGTACTTC. Supplemented by reference TRBV29-1 and TRBJ2-5, the full variable domain reads SAVISQKPSRDICQRGTSLTIQCQVDSQVTMMFWYRQQPGQSLTLIATANQGSEATYESGFVIDKFPISRPNLTFSTLTVSNMSPEDSSIYLCSVIFGRGETQYFGPGTRLLVL.

This clonotype was recorded once. The V gene is TRBV5-1, the J gene TRBJ2-7; 11 bases match TRBD2. The J call may be in error: the DNA end matches TRBJ2-5 better. Germline V lookup: CDR1 SGHRS, CDR2 YFSETQ. CDR3 length equals 17 residues. The CDR3 spells CASSLDPSGGWEETQYF. The DNA of the CDR3 is TGCGCCAGCAGCTTGGATCCTAGCGGGGGGTGGGAAGAGACCCAGTACTTC.

The CDR3 sequence is CASSPGSERDNEKLFF. Written as DNA, the CDR3 is TGCGCCAGCAGCCCTGGGTCGGAGCGGGATAATGAAAAACTGTTTTTT. The J gene is TRBJ1-4, the V gene TRBV5-1; D is undetermined. The CDR3 loop spans 16 amino acids. V was pared by 4 bases and J by 4 bases, with 17 bases between. Germline loops: CDR1 SGHRS, CDR2 YFSETQ.

The chain carries TRBV28 and TRBJ2-4, with 9 positions matching TRBD1. Germline V gene data show CDR1 as MDHEN and CDR2 as SYDVKM. Losses at the gene ends were 1 base for V and 8 bases for J; bases not matched to a gene: 9. This CDR3 contains 16 residues. As DNA, the CDR3 is TGTGCCAGCAGTTTATCCCATACAGGGGGCCCGTACATTCAGTACTTC. It is translated as CASSLSHTGGPYIQYF.

The chain couples TRBV6-2 or TRBV6-3 to TRBJ2-5; D is unclear. CDR3 size: 11 residues. The V and J ends lost 8 bases and 10 bases respectively, with 14 bases between them. The V gene's germline CDR1 is MNHEY and CDR2 SVGEGT. The CDR3 reads CASPPRWGQYF. The CDR3 DNA is TGTGCCAGCCCTCCCCGGTGGGGCCAGTACTTC.

The chain carries TRBV21-1 and TRBJ2-7; the table's D call of TRBD1 was not tested on the DNA. TRBV21-1 is annotated as a pseudogene. The CDR3 runs to 14 residues. The CDR3 coding sequence is TGTGCCAGCAGACGGGGGACAGGGACGTACGAGCAGTACTTC. Protein product: CASRRGTGTYEQYF.

The gene calls are TRBV7-2 and TRBJ2-5; 7 bases align to TRBD1. Germline V CDR1 and CDR2: SGHTA, FQGNSA. The CDR3 spans 16 residues. Trimming cost V 2 bases and J 5 bases; bases outside gene matches: 11. CDR3 sequence (DNA): TGTGCCAGCAGCTTAATGCAGGGGGTAATCGGGGAGACCCAGTACTTC. Amino acid sequence: CASSLMQGVIGETQYF.

This clonotype came up a few times. The rearrangement links TRBV7-8 to TRBJ2-7; D call uncertain. Judging by the DNA end, TRBJ2-5 fits better; the J call may be wrong. Germline loops: CDR1 SGHVS, CDR2 FQNEAQ. The CDR3 is 11 residues long. In DNA, the CDR3 is TGTGCCAGCGGTAACGAGGAGACCCAGTACTTC. It translates to CASGNEETQYF.

Only a few counts were recorded for this clonotype. The chain couples TRBV10-3 to TRBJ1-2; 8 positions match TRBD1. The CDR3 spans 16 residues. The V gene's germline CDR1 is ENHRY and CDR2 SYGVKD. V lost 0 bases, J lost 2 bases, and 5 bases stayed unmatched. The chain's CDR3 is CAISESGTGPNYGYTF. The CDR3 bases are TGTGCCATCAGTGAGTCGGGGACAGGACCAAACTATGGCTACACCTTC.

This chain connects TRBV5-1 to TRBJ1-1, with TRBD1 as a possible D gene (5 bases). CDR3 length: 14 residues. V was pared by 4 bases and J by 0 bases, with 10 bases between. Germline V CDR1 and CDR2: SGHRS, YFSETQ. CDR3 region: CASSADSMNTEAFF. For the CDR3, the DNA is TGCGCCAGCAGCGCAGACAGCATGAACACTGAAGCTTTCTTT.

This clonotype showed up just a few times. The chain employs TRBV20-1 and TRBJ2-5; 13 bases agree with TRBD2. The germline V gene encodes CDR1 DFQATT and CDR2 SNEGSKA (reference sequence). J gave up 4 bases and V 4 bases, and 9 bases lay outside the gene matches. The CDR3 sequence is 16 residues long. The CDR3 loop reads CSATGTSGTSGETQYF. CDR3 DNA: TGCAGTGCTACCGGGACTAGCGGGACCAGCGGAGAGACCCAGTACTTC.

The chain uses TRBV5-5 and TRBJ2-1; TRBD2 aligns across 12 bases. The CDR3 totals 16 residues. V lost 0 bases to trimming and J lost 9 bases; unmatched junction nucleotides: 7. CDR1 is SGHKS and CDR2 is YYEKEE in the germline V gene (reference sequence). The CDR3 DNA is TGTGCCAGCAGCTTGGCCACTAGCGGGAGGTCGGGTGAGCAGTTCTTC. Translation gives CASSLATSGRSGEQFF.

This clonotype was recorded only once. This sequence joins TRBV5-5 and TRBJ2-7, with 7 positions matching TRBD1. This CDR3 region has 15 residues. CDR1 and CDR2 from the germline V gene are SGHKS and YYEKEE (reference sequence). Losses at the gene ends were 2 bases for V and 1 base for J; bases not matched to a gene: 6. The chain's CDR3 is CASSFRQGNSYEQYF. The CDR3 DNA reads TGTGCCAGCAGCTTCCGACAGGGAAATTCCTACGAGCAGTACTTC.

This clonotype was observed a handful of times. The J gene is TRBJ1-1, the V gene TRBV20-1; a weak D match, TRBD1 (6 bases). This CDR3 has 13 residues. Germline V CDR1 and CDR2: DFQATT, SNEGSKA (reference sequence). Between the trimmed V and J ends, which lost 3 bases and 2 bases, there was a span of 10 bases. The CDR3 loop is CSASTGINTEAFF. CDR3 DNA sequence: TGCAGTGCTAGCACAGGGATCAACACTGAAGCTTTCTTT.

The rearrangement uses TRBV20-1 and TRBJ1-6; 7 nucleotides agree with TRBD1. Germline V gene sequence: CDR1 DFQATT, CDR2 SNEGSKA (reference sequence). V lost 5 bases and J lost 4; bases outside the gene matches: 5. The CDR3 is made up of 14 amino acids. The chain's CDR3 is CSAGRGQYNSPLHF. CDR3 nucleotides: TGCAGTGCTGGGCGGGGACAGTATAATTCACCCCTCCACTTT.

The rearrangement links TRBV6-5 to TRBJ1-1, with D perhaps TRBD1 (5 bases). Between the trimmed V and J ends, which lost 1 base and 4 bases, there was a span of 7 bases. The CDR3 is made up of 13 amino acids. Per germline, CDR1 MNHEY and CDR2 SVGAGI. The CDR3 bases are TGTGCCAGCAGTTACTGGAGGGGCACTGAAGCTTTCTTT. It codes for CASSYWRGTEAFF.

The gene calls are TRBV6-6 and TRBJ1-6; a weak D match, TRBD1 (5 bases). V was clipped by 2 bases and J by 12 bases, with 14 bases between them. CDR1 and CDR2 (germline): MNHNY, SVGAGI (reference sequence). The CDR3 is made up of 14 amino acids. The DNA of the CDR3 is TGTGCCAGCAGTTACGGGGGGGAGAAGAGACCCCTCCACTTT. It yields the protein CASSYGGEKRPLHF.

This chain connects TRBV5-5 to TRBJ2-2; D unresolved. The germline gives CDR1 SGHKS, CDR2 YYEKEE (reference sequence). The CDR3 consists of 14 residues. Trimming took off 6 bases at V and 4 bases at J, with 13 bases between the two ends. The CDR3 DNA follows: TGTGCCAGCACATCGGGCGTTAGCACCGGGGAGCTGTTTTTT. Amino acids: CASTSGVSTGELFF.

V is TRBV29-1 and J is TRBJ2-3; D ambiguous. Germline V gives CDR1 SQVTM, CDR2 ANQGSEA. V dropped 7 bases and J dropped 2 bases, with 13 bases sitting between them. The CDR3 length is 13 residues. CDR3 sequence reads: CSGASRITDTQYF. The CDR3 region has the DNA TGCAGCGGTGCTTCTAGGATCACAGATACGCAGTATTTT.

This clonotype was seen a few times. V usage is TRBV7-9 and J usage is TRBJ1-1; D remains unclear. The germline V and J ends were trimmed by 5 bases and 4 bases, with 17 bases remaining between them. Germline loops: CDR1 SEHNR, CDR2 FQNEAQ (reference sequence). This CDR3 is built from 15 residues. This CDR3 is CASSPLEARGTEAFF. The CDR3 nucleotides read TGTGCCAGCAGCCCTCTGGAGGCGCGGGGCACTGAAGCTTTCTTT.

The CDR3 DNA reads TGCAGTGCTTCCAGTTGGCGGACAGGCTACGAGCAGTACTTC. This gives the protein CSASSWRTGYEQYF. The chain combines TRBV20-1 with TRBJ2-7; 7 bases fit TRBD1. This CDR3 has 14 amino acids. With V trimmed by 5 bases and J by 3 bases, 10 bases remained unmatched. Germline V CDR1 and CDR2: DFQATT, SNEGSKA (reference sequence).

This clonotype was found many times. The rearrangement uses TRBV5-1 and TRBJ2-7; possibly TRBD1 or TRBD2 for D (5 bases each). Trimming took 3 bases from V and 2 from J, leaving 9 bases between them. The CDR3 spans 13 residues. Looked up from germline, CDR1 is SGHRS and CDR2 is YFSETQ. The CDR3 region has the DNA TGCGCCAGCAGCTGGGACGGCCCCTACGAGCAGTACTTC. Translation gives CASSWDGPYEQYF.

The chain carries TRBV11-2 and TRBJ2-6; 7 bases agree with TRBD1. Per germline, CDR1 SGHAT and CDR2 FQNNGV. V dropped 4 bases and J dropped 2; count of bases not matched to a gene: 14. The CDR3 length is 19 residues. Written as DNA, the CDR3 is TGTGCCAGCAGCTCGGGCCCAGACAGGGTTCGGGCTGGGGCCAACGTCCTGACTTTC. Its translation: CASSSGPDRVRAGANVLTF.

The rearrangement joins TRBV9 to TRBJ1-2, with TRBD1 identical over 9 bases. The CDR3 spans 15 residues. J was trimmed by 8 bases and V by 4 bases; bases with no gene match: 12. Germline V gene sequence: CDR1 SGDLS, CDR2 YYNGEE. The CDR3 is CASSLRGGTGSGYTF. The DNA for the CDR3 is TGTGCCAGCAGCCTCCGAGGCGGGACAGGGAGCGGCTACACCTTC.

This clonotype has a handful of counts. The chain links TRBV3-1 to TRBJ2-1, with D uncertain. The CDR3 has 15 amino acids. V dropped 4 bases and J dropped 2 bases, with 12 bases sitting between them. CDR1 is LGHDT and CDR2 is YNNKEL in the germline V gene (reference sequence). The CDR3 nucleotides read TGTGCCAGCAGCCCATCGCCTGGGACCTACAATGAGCAGTTCTTC. It is translated as CASSPSPGTYNEQFF.

This clonotype has a handful of counts. V is TRBV4-1 and J is TRBJ1-5; D is unresolved. This CDR3 contains 15 residues. V was cut by 4 bases and J by 6 bases, with 16 bases left in between. From germline, CDR1 is MGHRA and CDR2 YSYEKL. The CDR3, as DNA: TGCGCCAGCAGCCTGCTGGGAGGGAAAGGTCAGCCCCAGCATTTT. As protein: CASSLLGGKGQPQHF.